These 8 T cell receptor beta chains were all obtained from the same sample, sequenced in a study of control samples from healthy donors and cancer patients. Sequenced by immunoSEQ multiplex PCR; TCRdb stores in-frame clones only, minus some. The table records 100,000 to 150,000 clones, 92% of them present only once. The sequenced material came from blood. The receptors come from a woman in her fifties or sixties in good health.

Details on this clone: The sample contains more than one DNA sequence encoding this CDR3. The rearrangement links TRBV12-3 or TRBV12-4 to TRBJ1-1; D is undetermined. The CDR3 runs to 13 residues. Trimming pared 3 bases from V and 2 bases from J, leaving 7 bases between. The CDR3 region has the DNA TGTGCCAGCAGTTTCGGCGGTAACACTGAAGCTTTCTTT. Residues: CASSFGGNTEAFF.

This chain uses TRBV30 with TRBJ1-2; tentative D call: TRBD1 (5 bases). Germline V lookup: CDR1 GTSNPN, CDR2 SVGIG (reference sequence). V shed 3 bases and J shed 3 bases, with 11 bases lying between them. The CDR3 is 13 residues long. The CDR3 region has the DNA TGTGCCTGGAGGGCAGGGTTAGACTATGGCTACACCTTC. It encodes CAWRAGLDYGYTF.

The genes are TRBV5-4 and TRBJ1-4; 7 bases map to TRBD1. The J segment lost 3 bases and the V segment lost 0 bases, leaving 2 bases of the junction unmatched. The CDR3 is 15 amino acids. From germline, CDR1 is SGHNT and CDR2 YYREEE (reference sequence). For the CDR3, the DNA is TGTGCCAGCAGCTTGGCGCAGGGGGCTAATGAAAAACTGTTTTTT. This translates into CASSLAQGANEKLFF.

Turning to this clone: In the same sample, other DNA sequences code for this CDR3. The J gene is TRBJ2-2, the V gene TRBV6-2 or TRBV6-3, with D perhaps matching TRBD1 (5 bases). The CDR3 is made up of 12 amino acids. V shed 5 bases and J shed 5 bases, with 6 bases lying between them. Germline CDR1 is MNHEY and CDR2 is SVGEGT. The CDR3 here is CASSRGTGELFF. Here the CDR3 DNA reads TGTGCCAGCAGTAGGGGAACCGGGGAGCTGTTTTTT.

The rearrangement joins TRBV19 to TRBJ1-2, with 7 positions matching TRBD1. The ends lost 2 bases at V and 4 bases at J; junction bases unmatched: 16. Looked up from germline, CDR1 is LNHDA and CDR2 is SQIVND (reference sequence). This CDR3 is 18 amino acids long. CDR3 sequence: CASSISPHTGDLPYGYTF. The DNA for the CDR3 is TGTGCCAGTAGTATATCCCCACACACAGGGGATTTGCCCTATGGCTACACCTTC.

This clone was observed once. The CDR3 nucleotides are TGCAGCGTGAGGAAAGAGGCGGATACGCAGTATTTT. This encodes CSVRKEADTQYF. The chain carries TRBV29-1 and TRBJ2-3; no reliable D call. Germline values: CDR1 SQVTM, CDR2 ANQGSEA. This CDR3 contains 12 residues. Between the trimmed V and J ends, which lost 6 bases and 6 bases, there was a span of 13 bases.

On this clone: Germline is not matched at one junction end, which may reflect a read error. The V call is TRBV7-7, the J call TRBJ2-7, with D maybe TRBD1 (6 bases). The CDR3 is made up of 13 amino acids. Germline CDR1 reads SSHAT; CDR2 reads FNYEAQ (reference sequence). The CDR3 sequence is CASSQFQGYEQYF. In DNA, the CDR3 is TGTGCTAGCAGCCAGTTTCAGGGGTACGAGCAGTACTTC.

This chain joins TRBV21-1 and TRBJ1-2. TRBV21-1 is an annotated pseudogene. The CDR3 is made up of 16 amino acids. CDR3 amino acids: CASSLMDCPKNYGYTF. The DNA for the CDR3 is TGTGCCAGCAGCCTCATGGACTGTCCCAAAAACTATGGCTACACCTTC.